Here is one TCR beta chain with its context. The data derive from a study of blood T cell repertoires in COVID-19. Study-level information: Samples taken during acute and convalescent COVID-19 were collected in the United States, Italy and Spain.

The CDR3 is made up of 14 amino acids. Germline CDR1 reads SGHTA; CDR2 reads FQGNSA. Trimming pared 9 bases from V and 2 bases from J, leaving 14 bases between. The repertoire was sequenced with immunoSEQ multiplex PCR; TCRdb's copy has only in-frame clones and lacks some. The table records a few hundred thousand clones, around 83% of them present only once. The J gene is TRBJ2-1, the V gene TRBV7-2; TRBD2 might be the D (6 bases). Sequencing was done on a sample of PBMCs or T cells enriched from blood (not recorded which). This receptor was obtained from a woman aged 50 to 60 who had recovered from COVID-19. This chain's CDR3 is CASGLAFTYNEQFF. The CDR3 DNA reads TGTGCCAGTGGGCTAGCGTTTACCTACAATGAGCAGTTCTTC.